This T cell receptor (beta chain) was profiled in a study of Ad26.COV2.S vaccination and SARS-CoV-2 variants (dated by TCRdb to the early 2020s). For the study in its entirety: Donors in the vaccine arm were drawn from COV1001, a multicentre, randomized, double-blind, placebo-controlled phase I-IIa trial testing Ad26.COV2.S in healthy adults. Ad26.COV2.S was administered intramuscularly at a dose of 5x10^10 or 1x10^11 viral particles, either as one shot or as two shots given 56 days apart. A total of around 32 samples were included in the TCR-sequenced set, comprising around 20 Ad26.COV2.S vaccine recipients, 5 placebo recipients and 8 SARS-CoV-2 convalescent individuals. Participants in the trial were split at random into five groups of five each, receiving low-dose or high-dose Ad26.COV2.S once or twice, or else placebo on both occasions. Throughout the experiments and outcome assessment, investigators stayed blinded to trial group allocation. The specificity and breadth of SARS-CoV-2-reactive T cell receptors after Ad26.COV2.S vaccination were assessed by TCRbeta repertoire sequencing. What the authors observed across the whole study: Non-spike TCR breadth was comparable between vaccine and placebo recipients, consistent with the vaccine containing only spike. Compared with placebo recipients, Ad26.COV2.S recipients showed higher spike-specific TCR breadth (P = 0.0014). After vaccination, spike-specific CD8+ and CD4+ T cell responses were reported to show substantial breadth. According to the authors, total T cell responses may have been underestimated by the TCR breadth and depth analyses. The study lacked the statistical power to compare responses across vaccine doses or regimens.

The immunoSEQ Assay was the method used to sequence TCRbeta CDR3 regions. After extraction, genomic DNA underwent amplification by bias-controlled multiplex PCR, followed by high-throughput sequencing. The published analysis was carried out like this. Collapsing and filtering of sequences were performed to quantify the absolute abundance of each unique TCRbeta CDR3 region. T cell fraction was estimated by normalizing TCRbeta template counts to usable DNA, with usable DNA measured through amplification of reference genes found in all nucleated cells. Repertoire TCRs were annotated as SARS-CoV-2-specific when V gene, CDR3 amino acid sequence and J gene were exactly matched to a known reactive TCR set. The reference SARS-CoV-2 TCR set was obtained from MIRA and was filtered for enrichment in COVID-19-positive ImmuneCODE repertoires, whereby public or cross-reactive TCRs were removed. Using the MIRA antigens, annotated TCRs were further analysed by specific ORF or by position within an ORF. Breadth was defined as the number of annotated unique rearrangements divided by the total number of unique productive rearrangements, and depth was defined as the summed frequency of the annotated unique rearrangements. TCR breadth was compared between groups using two-sided Wilcoxon rank-sum tests. Entries here come from immuneACCESS through TCRdb and include only in-frame sequences with V and J called. Some clones fail to appear in such tables; in the studies checked, an unresolved V gene covers under half of the shortfall, and the cause of the remainder is unknown. From that table come the V and J calls and clone size; the DNA was used to work out D and trimming. This sample holds under 250,000 clones; roughly 89% were observed only once. 2.9% of the sample is taken by the ten largest.

Only one count was recorded for this clone. Its antigen is still unknown. Per-base qualities were not stored, and no clone one base away is much larger. The CDR1 and CDR2 encoded by the germline V gene (reference sequence) are GTSNPN and SVGIG. The CDR3 runs 16 amino acids, cysteine and phenylalanine included. CDR3 DNA only is kept here, 48 bases in frame from base 1. At the junction V is shortened by 7 bases and J by 4 bases; bases outside the gene matches: 7. Read against the paper, the sample's treatment or condition label means: 15 to 20 received Ad26.COV2.S at low or high dose, single or two shots; five or six received placebo; per-sample allocation not given. Repertoires of vaccine and placebo recipients were sequenced from samples collected on day 63 after the first injection. Between 29 July and 7 August 2020, Cohort 1b enrolled about two dozen adults aged 18-55 years at one site in Boston, USA. Ad26.COV2.S was a replication-incompetent adenovirus type 26 vector expressing a prefusion-stabilized SARS-CoV-2 spike protein from the original Wuhan strain.

The source is a person aged 18-60 years who received the Ad26.COV2.S COVID-19 vaccine or a placebo. The material sequenced was peripheral blood, taken in a trial of Ad26.COV2.S vaccine versus placebo. The chain uses TRBV30 and TRBJ2-1; 16 bases in the junction line up with TRBD2. The DNA sequence follows: TGTGCCTCCACGGGACTAGCGGGGGGGTTTTACAATGAGCAGTTCTTC. Translated, this is CASTGLAGGFYNEQFF.